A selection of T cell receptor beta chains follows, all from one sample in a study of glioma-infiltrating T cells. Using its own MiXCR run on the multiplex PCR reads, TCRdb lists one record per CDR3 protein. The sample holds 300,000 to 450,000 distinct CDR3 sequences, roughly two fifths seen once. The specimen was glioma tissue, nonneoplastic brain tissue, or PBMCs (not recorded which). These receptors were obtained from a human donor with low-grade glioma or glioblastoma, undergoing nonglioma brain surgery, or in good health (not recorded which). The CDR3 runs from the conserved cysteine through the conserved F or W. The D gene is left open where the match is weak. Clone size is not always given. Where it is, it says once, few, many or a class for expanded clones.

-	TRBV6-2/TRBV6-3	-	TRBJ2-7	TGTGCCAGCAGGCGGGACACCCACTACAAGCAGTACTTC	CASRRDTHYKQYF
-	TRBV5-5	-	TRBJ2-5	TGTGCCAGCAGCGTGCTGGGGGTTCAAGAGACCCAGTACTTC	CASSVLGVQETQYF
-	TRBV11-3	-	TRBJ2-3	TGTGCCAGCAGCTTAGAAACAGCGGCAGATACGCAGTATTTT	CASSLETAADTQYF
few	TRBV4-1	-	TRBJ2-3	TGCGCCAGCAGCCTGGGACCCCAAGATACGCAGTATTTT	CASSLGPQDTQYF
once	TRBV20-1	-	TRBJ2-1	TGCAGTGCTCGACCAATCGATGAGCAGTTCTTC	CSARPIDEQFF
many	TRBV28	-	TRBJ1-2	TGTGCCAGCAGTTTTATGTCTGATTTTGGCTACACCTTC	CASSFMSDFGYTF
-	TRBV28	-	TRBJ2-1	TGTGCCGGCAGCCCACCGGGGTCCCGGGGCAATGAGCAGTTCTTC	CAGSPPGSRGNEQFF
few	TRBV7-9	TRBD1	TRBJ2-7	TGTGCCAGCAGCCCTAGGGCAGGGGGCGAATACGAGCAGTACTTC	CASSPRAGGEYEQYF
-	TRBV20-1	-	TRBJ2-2	TGCAGTGCTAGCCGGGGGCGCACCGGGGAGCTGTTTTTT	CSASRGRTGELFF
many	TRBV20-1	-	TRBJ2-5	TGCAGTGCTAGGTCGGGGCAGGGATCGTACCAAGAGACCCAGTACTTC	CSARSGQGSYQETQYF
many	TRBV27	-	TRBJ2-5	TGTGCCAGCAGTTTAAAGAGTGTCCAAGAGACCCAGTACTTC	CASSLKSVQETQYF
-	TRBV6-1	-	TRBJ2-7	TGTGCCAGCAGACCGACACAAATCTCGAGGTACGAGCAGTACTTC	CASRPTQISRYEQYF
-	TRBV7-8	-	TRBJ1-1	TGTGCCAGCAGCTTTCGGGGAGAGGTCACTGAAGCTTTCTTT	CASSFRGEVTEAFF
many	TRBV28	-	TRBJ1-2	TGTGCCAGCAGTCCGGACCGTGGGCGGAGCTATGGCTACACCTTC	CASSPDRGRSYGYTF
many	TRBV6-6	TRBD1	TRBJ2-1	TGTGCCAGCAGTTACTCCCAGGGGGCCTACAATGAGCAGTTCTTC	CASSYSQGAYNEQFF
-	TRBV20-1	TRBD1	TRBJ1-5	TGCAGTGCTAGTACCCCCGGGACAGGGCAGCCCCAGCATTTT	CSASTPGTGQPQHF
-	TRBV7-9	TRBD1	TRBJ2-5	TGTGCCAGCAGCTTAGCGCTGGACAGGCAAGGGACCCAGTACTTC	CASSLALDRQGTQYF
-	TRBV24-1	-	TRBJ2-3	TGTGCCACCAGTGATCCTACGGGGGGCACAGATACGCAGTATTTT	CATSDPTGGTDTQYF
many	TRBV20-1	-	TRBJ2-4	TGCAGTGCTAGAGACGAAAACATTCAGTACTTC	CSARDENIQYF
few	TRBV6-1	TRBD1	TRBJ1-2	TGTGCCAGCAGCTTTATTCGACAGGGGAGATTTGGCTACACCTTC	CASSFIRQGRFGYTF
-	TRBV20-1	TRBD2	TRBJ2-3	TGCAGTGCTCCGACTAGCGGGTTCACAGATACGCAGTATTTT	CSAPTSGFTDTQYF
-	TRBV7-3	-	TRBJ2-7	TGTACCTCCAGCCTGCAGGGGATAGACTACGAGCAGTACTTC	CTSSLQGIDYEQYF
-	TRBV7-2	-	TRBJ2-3	TGTGCCCGCAGCTCATGGGACACCCTAGATACGCAGTATTTT	CARSSWDTLDTQYF
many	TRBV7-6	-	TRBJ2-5	TGTGCTAGCAGCTTAGACGCCTCGAGGCCCCAGTACTTC	CASSLDASRPQYF
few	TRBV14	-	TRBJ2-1	TGTGCCAGCAGCCAAGATAGGACCTCTCACTACAATGAGCAGTTCTTC	CASSQDRTSHYNEQFF
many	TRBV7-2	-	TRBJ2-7	TGTGCCAGCAGCTTAGATTGGAACTCCTACGAGCAGTACTTC	CASSLDWNSYEQYF
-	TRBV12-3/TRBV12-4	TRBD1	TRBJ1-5	TGTGCCAGCAGTCCTGGGACAGGGGCAGTGTACCCGAATCAGCCCCAGCATTTT	CASSPGTGAVYPNQPQHF
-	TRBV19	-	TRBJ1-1	TGTGCCAGTAGTATACAGGGAGGCACCACTGAAGCTTTCTTT	CASSIQGGTTEAFF
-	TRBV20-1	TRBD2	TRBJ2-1	TGCAGTGCTAGAGATGCACTAGCGGGCAATGAGCAGTTCTTC	CSARDALAGNEQFF
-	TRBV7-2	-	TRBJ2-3	TGTGCCAGCAGCCGGGACTTCGATGCAGATACGCAGTATTTT	CASSRDFDADTQYF
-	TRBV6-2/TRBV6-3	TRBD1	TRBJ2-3	TGTGCCGCGAACCCGGGACAGGGGGCAGATACGCGGTATTTT	CAANPGQGADTRYF
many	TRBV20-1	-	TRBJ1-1	TGCAGTGCTAGAGGAGACGGTGGAAGGAACACTGAAGCTTTCTTT	CSARGDGGRNTEAFF
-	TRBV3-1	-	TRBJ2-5	TGTGCCAGCAGCCCAGAGGGACCCGCGGCAGAGACCCAGTACTTC	CASSPEGPAAETQYF
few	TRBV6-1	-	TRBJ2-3	TGTGCCATTAGGTCGGCAATTACGGCAGATACGCAGTATTTT	CAIRSAITADTQYF
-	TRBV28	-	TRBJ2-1	TGTGCCAGCAAGACCCTATTCAATGAGCAGTTCTTC	CASKTLFNEQFF
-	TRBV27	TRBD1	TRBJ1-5	TGTGCCAGCAGCTCGGACAGGGGGCATCAGCCCAAGCATTTT	CASSSDRGHQPKHF
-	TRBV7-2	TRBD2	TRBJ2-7	TGTGCCAGCAGCTTGTCTAGCGGGAGCCAGCAGTACTTC	CASSLSSGSQQYF
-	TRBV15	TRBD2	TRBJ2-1	TGTGCCACCAGCAGAGGTGCTAGCGGGCCCTCCAATGAGCAGTTCTTC	CATSRGASGPSNEQFF
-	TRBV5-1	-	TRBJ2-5	TGCGCCAGCAGCTTGTACCACAGGGTTACGGAGGCCCAGTACTTC	CASSLYHRVTEAQYF
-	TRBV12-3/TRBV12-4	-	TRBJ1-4	TGTGCCAGCAGTCCTAATGAGGAAAAGCTGTTTTTT	CASSPNEEKLFF
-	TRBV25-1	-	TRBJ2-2	TGTGCCAGCAGTGCCCGGGCCTACACCGGGGAGCTGTTTTTT	CASSARAYTGELFF
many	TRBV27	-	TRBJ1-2	TGTGCCAGCAGTTCGCTGGGCCCGGGCTATGGCTACACCTTC	CASSSLGPGYGYTF
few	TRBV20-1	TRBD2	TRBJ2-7	TGCAGTGCTGGATCAGCGGGAGGCCGCTACGAGCAGTACTTC	CSAGSAGGRYEQYF